The source of this TCR beta chain is a study of T-cell memory formation after mild COVID-19. Study-level results: Pre-infection memory contained some responding clones, which suggested that cross-reactive memory had joined. The study found contracting CD4+ clones mainly in CM and EM and contracting CD8+ clones in EMRA.

The CDR3 has 12 residues. Germline lookup yields CDR1 SGHNT and CDR2 YENEEA. V gave up 8 bases and J gave up 7 bases, with 12 bases separating them. The TCR alpha and TCR beta cDNA libraries, bearing sample barcodes and UMIs, were generated by 5'RACE using constant-segment primers. TCRdb recomputed calls from the 5' RACE reads with MiXCR, one row per CDR3 protein. The sample yields over 400,000 distinct CDR3 sequences, more than 20% seen once. A remark on this clonotype: Its antigen remains unknown.

The receptor was isolated from an adult woman who had mild COVID-19 (a few samples of this study predate the infection). Cell type and time point are not known. Sample: PBMCs or a T cell subset sorted from them (not recorded which). This chain joins TRBV11-3 and TRBJ2-1, with D perhaps matching TRBD2 (5 bases). The CDR3 DNA is TGTGCCAGCGGAGCGGAGACAAATGAGCAGTTCTTC. This translates into CASGAETNEQFF.